This record looks at one TCR beta chain sequence and its context. The data were taken from a study of OX40 agonist ivuxolimab in advanced cancers. Clones were sequenced by immunoSEQ multiplex PCR, and TCRdb holds only the in-frame ones, with some missing. The data show tens of thousands of clones, with 75% to 90% seen just once and less than 7.5% held by the top ten. The starting material was CD4+ or CD8+ T cells sorted from blood, obtained in a trial of the OX40 agonist ivuxolimab. The sequence derives from an adult with an advanced solid tumor such as melanoma, head and neck, liver or kidney cancer.

Here the CDR3 reads CASSLIVPGANTEAFF. CDR3 DNA sequence: TGTGCCAGTAGCCTCATAGTCCCGGGAGCGAACACTGAAGCTTTCTTT. The chain couples TRBV19 to TRBJ1-1, with D uncertain. V was shortened by 6 bases and J by 1 base, with 18 bases between the two germline ends. This CDR3 spans 16 amino acids. Germline V gives CDR1 LNHDA, CDR2 SQIVND (reference sequence).